Here is one T cell receptor beta chain with its context. With 0 bases removed from V and 5 bases from J, the gap between germline ends came to 7 bases. The CDR3 has 14 residues. The V gene's germline CDR1 is MGHRA and CDR2 YSYEKL. The sample belongs to a study of blood T cell repertoires in COVID-19. Profiled with immunoSEQ multiplex PCR; TCRdb holds only in-frame clones, not every one. The repertoire holds roughly 240,000 clones, with roughly 86% as singletons. Seattle patients were enrolled during active infection and followed longitudinally. Sequenced material: peripheral blood. The TCR comes from a woman of 80 years or more with COVID-19, enrolled during active disease. The chain carries TRBV4-1 and TRBJ2-2; D may be TRBD1 (6 bases). CDR3 protein: CASSQEQGTGELFF. CDR3 DNA sequence: TGCGCCAGCAGCCAAGAACAGGGTACCGGGGAGCTGTTTTTT.